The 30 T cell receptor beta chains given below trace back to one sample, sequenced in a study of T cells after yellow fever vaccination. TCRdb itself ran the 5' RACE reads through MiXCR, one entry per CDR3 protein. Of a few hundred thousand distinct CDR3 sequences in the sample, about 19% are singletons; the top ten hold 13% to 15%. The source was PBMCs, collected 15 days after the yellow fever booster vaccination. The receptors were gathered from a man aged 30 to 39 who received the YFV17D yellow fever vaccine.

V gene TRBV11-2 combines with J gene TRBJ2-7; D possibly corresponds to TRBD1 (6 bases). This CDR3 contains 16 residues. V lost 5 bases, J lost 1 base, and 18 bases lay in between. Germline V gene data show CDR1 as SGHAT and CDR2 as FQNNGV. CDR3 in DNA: TGTGCCAGCAGCCTAGCCACTCGGACAGTTTCCTACGAGCAGTACTTC. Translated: CASSLATRTVSYEQYF.

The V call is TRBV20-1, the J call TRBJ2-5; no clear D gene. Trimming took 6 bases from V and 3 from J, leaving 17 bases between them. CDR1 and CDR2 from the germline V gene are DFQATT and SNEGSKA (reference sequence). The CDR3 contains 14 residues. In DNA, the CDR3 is TGCAGTGCCCGTGCCCTTAAAGAGGAAGAGACCCAGTACTTC. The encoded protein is CSARALKEEETQYF.

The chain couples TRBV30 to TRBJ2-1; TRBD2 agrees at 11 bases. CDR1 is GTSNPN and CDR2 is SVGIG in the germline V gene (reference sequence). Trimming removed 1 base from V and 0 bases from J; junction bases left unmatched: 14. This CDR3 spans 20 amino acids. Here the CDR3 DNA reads TGTGCCTGGAGTGGGTTTAGGAGACTAGCGGGATTAAGCTCCTACAATGAGCAGTTCTTC. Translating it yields CAWSGFRRLAGLSSYNEQFF. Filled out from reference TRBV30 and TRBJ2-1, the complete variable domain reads SQTIHQWPATLVQPVGSPLSLECTVEGTSNPNLYWYRQAAGRGLQLLFYSVGIGQISSEVPQNLSASRPQDRQFILSSKKLLLSDSGFYLCAWSGFRRLAGLSSYNEQFFGPGTRLTVL.

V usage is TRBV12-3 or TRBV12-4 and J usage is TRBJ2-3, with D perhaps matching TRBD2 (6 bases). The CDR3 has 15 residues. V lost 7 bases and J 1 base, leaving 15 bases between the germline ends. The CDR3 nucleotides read TGTGCCAGCACCGCGGGGCCCACGGGCACAGATACGCAGTATTTT. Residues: CASTAGPTGTDTQYF.

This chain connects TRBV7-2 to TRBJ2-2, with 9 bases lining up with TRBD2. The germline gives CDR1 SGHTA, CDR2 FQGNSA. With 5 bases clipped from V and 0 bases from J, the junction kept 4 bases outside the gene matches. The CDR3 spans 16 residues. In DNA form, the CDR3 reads TGTGCCAGCAGCGAGCTAGCGGGAACGAACACCGGGGAGCTGTTTTTT. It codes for CASSELAGTNTGELFF.

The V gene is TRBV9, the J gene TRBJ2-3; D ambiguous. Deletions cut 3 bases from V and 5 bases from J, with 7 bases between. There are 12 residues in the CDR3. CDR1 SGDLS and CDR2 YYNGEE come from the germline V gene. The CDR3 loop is CASSATKDTQYF. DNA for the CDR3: TGTGCCAGCAGCGCAACAAAAGATACGCAGTATTTT.

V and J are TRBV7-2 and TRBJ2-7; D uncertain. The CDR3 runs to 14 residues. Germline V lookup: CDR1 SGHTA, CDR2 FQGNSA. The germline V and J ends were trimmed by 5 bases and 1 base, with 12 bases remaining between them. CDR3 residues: CASSPGFGSYEQYF. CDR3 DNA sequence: TGTGCCAGCAGCCCCGGATTCGGATCCTACGAGCAGTACTTC.

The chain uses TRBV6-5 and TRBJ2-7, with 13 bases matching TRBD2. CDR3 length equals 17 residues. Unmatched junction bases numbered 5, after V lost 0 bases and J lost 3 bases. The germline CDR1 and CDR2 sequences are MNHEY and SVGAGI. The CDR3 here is CASSYSTGTSGNYEQYF. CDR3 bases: TGTGCCAGCAGTTACTCTACCGGGACTAGCGGGAACTACGAGCAGTACTTC.

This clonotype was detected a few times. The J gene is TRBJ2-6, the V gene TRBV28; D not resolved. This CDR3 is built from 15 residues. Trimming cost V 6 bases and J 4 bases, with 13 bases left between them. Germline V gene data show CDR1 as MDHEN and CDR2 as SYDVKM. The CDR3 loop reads CASRYGVVGANVLTF. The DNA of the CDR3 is TGTGCCAGCAGATATGGGGTTGTGGGGGCCAACGTCCTGACTTTC.

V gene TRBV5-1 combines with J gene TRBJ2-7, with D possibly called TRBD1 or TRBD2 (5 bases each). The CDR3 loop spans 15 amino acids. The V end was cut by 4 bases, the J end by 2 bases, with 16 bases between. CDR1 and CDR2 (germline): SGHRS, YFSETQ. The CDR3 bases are TGCGCCAGCAGCACTCTCCGGGACGACACCTACGAGCAGTACTTC. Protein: CASSTLRDDTYEQYF. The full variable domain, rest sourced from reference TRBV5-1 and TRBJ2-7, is KAGVTQTPRYLIKTRGQQVTLSCSPISGHRSVSWYQQTPGQGLQFLFEYFSETQRNKGNFPGRFSGRQFSNSRSEMNVSTLELGDSALYLCASSTLRDDTYEQYFGPGTRLTVT.

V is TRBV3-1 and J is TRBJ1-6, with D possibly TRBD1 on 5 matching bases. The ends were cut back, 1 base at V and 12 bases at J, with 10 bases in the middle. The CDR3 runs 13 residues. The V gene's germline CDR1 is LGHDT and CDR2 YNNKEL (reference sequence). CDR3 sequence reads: CASSQGDRRPLHF. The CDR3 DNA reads TGTGCCAGCAGCCAAGGGGACCGGCGACCCCTCCACTTT.

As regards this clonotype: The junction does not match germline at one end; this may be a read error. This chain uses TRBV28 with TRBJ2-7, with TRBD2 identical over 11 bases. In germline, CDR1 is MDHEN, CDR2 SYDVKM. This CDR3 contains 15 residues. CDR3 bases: TGTGCCAGCCGTTTACTAGCGGGAGATAGAGACGAGCAGTACTTC. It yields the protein CASRLLAGDRDEQYF.

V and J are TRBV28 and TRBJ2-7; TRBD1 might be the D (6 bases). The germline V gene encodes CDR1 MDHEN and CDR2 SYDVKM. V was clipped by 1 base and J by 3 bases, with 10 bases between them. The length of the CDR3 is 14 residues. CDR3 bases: TGTGCCAGCAGTTTATCAGGGGACGTCTACGAGCAGTACTTC. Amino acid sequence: CASSLSGDVYEQYF.

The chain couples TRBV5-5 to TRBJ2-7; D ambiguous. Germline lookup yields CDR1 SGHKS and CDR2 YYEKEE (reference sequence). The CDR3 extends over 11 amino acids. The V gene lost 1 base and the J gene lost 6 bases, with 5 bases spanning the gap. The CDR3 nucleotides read TGTGCCAGCAGCTTGTGGGCCGAGCAGTACTTC. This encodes CASSLWAEQYF.

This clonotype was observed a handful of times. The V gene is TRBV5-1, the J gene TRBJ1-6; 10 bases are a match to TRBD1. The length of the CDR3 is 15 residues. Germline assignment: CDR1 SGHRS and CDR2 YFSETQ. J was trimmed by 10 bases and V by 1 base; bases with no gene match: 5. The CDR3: CASSLTGQGRSPLHF. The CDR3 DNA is TGCGCCAGCAGCTTGACGGGACAGGGGAGATCACCCCTCCACTTT. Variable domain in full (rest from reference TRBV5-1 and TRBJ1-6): KAGVTQTPRYLIKTRGQQVTLSCSPISGHRSVSWYQQTPGQGLQFLFEYFSETQRNKGNFPGRFSGRQFSNSRSEMNVSTLELGDSALYLCASSLTGQGRSPLHFGNGTRLTVT.

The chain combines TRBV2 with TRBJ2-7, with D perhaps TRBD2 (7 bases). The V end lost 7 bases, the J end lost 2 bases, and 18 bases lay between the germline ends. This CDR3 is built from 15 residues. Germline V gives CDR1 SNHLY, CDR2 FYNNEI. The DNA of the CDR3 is TGTGCCAGCATGGGGGGGCGGACTCTTACCTACGAGCAGTACTTC. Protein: CASMGGRTLTYEQYF.

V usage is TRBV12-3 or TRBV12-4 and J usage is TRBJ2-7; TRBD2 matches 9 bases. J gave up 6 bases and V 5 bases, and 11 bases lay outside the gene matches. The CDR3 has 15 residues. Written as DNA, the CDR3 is TGTGCCAGCAGTACTGGGGTAGCGGGAGTAGGCGAGCAGTACTTC. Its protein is CASSTGVAGVGEQYF.

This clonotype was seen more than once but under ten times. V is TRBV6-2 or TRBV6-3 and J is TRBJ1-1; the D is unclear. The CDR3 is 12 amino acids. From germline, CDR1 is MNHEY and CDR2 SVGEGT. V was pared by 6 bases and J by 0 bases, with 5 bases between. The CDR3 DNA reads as TGTGCCAGCAGCTACATGAACACTGAAGCTTTCTTT. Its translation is CASSYMNTEAFF.

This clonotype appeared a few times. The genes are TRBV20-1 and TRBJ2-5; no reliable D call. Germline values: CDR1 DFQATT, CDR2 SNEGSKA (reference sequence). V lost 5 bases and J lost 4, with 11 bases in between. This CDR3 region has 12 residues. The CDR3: CSAGPVGETQYF. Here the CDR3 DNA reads TGCAGTGCTGGCCCGGTAGGAGAGACCCAGTACTTC.

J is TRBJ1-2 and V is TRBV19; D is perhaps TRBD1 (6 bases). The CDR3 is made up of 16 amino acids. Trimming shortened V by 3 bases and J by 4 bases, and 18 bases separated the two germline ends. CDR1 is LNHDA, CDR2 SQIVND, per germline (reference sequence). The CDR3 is CASSISGALPRYGYTF. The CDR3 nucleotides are TGTGCCAGTAGTATCTCGGGGGCCCTGCCCCGCTATGGCTACACCTTC.

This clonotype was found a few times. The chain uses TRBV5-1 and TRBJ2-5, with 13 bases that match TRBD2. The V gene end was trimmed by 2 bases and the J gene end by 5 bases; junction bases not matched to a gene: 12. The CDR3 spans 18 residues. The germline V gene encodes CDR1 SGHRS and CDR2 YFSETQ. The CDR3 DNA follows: TGCGCCAGCAGCTTACCCGGTCGGACTAGCGGGAGTTTGGAGACCCAGTACTTC. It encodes CASSLPGRTSGSLETQYF.

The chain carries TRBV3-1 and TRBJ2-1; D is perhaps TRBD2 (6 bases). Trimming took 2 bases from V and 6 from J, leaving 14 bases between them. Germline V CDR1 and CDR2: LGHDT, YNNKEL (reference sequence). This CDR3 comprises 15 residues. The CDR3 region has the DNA TGTGCCAGCAGCCAAAGCCCCTGGAGGGCCAATGAGCAGTTCTTC. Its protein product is CASSQSPWRANEQFF.

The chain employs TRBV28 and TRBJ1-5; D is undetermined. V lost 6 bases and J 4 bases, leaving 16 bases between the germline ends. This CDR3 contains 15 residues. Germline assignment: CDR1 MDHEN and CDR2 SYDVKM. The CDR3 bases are TGTGCCAGCAGCCGAGAATGGGCGGGAAATCAGCCCCAGCATTTT. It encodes CASSREWAGNQPQHF.

CDR3 sequence reads: CSCLERRSTGGEQFF. The CDR3, as DNA: TGCAGCTGTCTGGAGAGGCGCTCCACGGGTGGTGAGCAGTTCTTC. The rearrangement links TRBV29-1 to TRBJ2-1, with D hard to call. Germline CDR1 is SQVTM and CDR2 is ANQGSEA. The CDR3 has 15 residues. The V end lost 8 bases, the J end lost 9 bases, and 26 bases lay between the germline ends.

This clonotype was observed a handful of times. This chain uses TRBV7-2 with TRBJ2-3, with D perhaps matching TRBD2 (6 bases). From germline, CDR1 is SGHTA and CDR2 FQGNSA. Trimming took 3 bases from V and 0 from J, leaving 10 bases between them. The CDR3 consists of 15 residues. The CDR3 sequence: CASSFQGGSTDTQYF. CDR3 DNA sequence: TGTGCCAGCAGCTTCCAAGGAGGGAGCACAGATACGCAGTATTTT.

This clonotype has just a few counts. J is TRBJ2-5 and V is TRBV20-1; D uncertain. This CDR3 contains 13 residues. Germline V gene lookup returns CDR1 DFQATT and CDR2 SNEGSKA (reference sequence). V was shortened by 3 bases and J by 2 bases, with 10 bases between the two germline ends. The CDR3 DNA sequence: TGCAGTGCTAGGGCCCGTCCGCAAGAGACCCAGTACTTC. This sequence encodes CSARARPQETQYF.

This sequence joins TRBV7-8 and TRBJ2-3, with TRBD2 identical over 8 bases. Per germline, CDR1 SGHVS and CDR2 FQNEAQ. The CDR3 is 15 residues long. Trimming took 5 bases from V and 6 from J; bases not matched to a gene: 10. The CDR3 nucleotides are TGTGCCAGCAGCCTACTCCACCAGCGGGGGGATACGCAGTATTTT. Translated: CASSLLHQRGDTQYF.

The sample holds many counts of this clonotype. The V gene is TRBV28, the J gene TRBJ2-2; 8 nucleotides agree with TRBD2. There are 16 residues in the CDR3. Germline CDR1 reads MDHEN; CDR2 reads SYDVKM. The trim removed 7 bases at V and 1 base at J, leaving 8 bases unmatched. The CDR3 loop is CASKTGGAENTGELFF. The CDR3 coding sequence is TGTGCCAGCAAAACGGGGGGGGCGGAGAACACCGGGGAGCTGTTTTTT.

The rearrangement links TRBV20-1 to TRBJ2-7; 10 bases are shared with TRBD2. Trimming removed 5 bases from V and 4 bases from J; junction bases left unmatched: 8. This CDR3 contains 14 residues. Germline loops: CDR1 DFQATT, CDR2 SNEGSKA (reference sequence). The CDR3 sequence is CSAPRPGLAYEQYF. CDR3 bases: TGCAGTGCTCCCCGCCCGGGACTAGCGTACGAGCAGTACTTC.

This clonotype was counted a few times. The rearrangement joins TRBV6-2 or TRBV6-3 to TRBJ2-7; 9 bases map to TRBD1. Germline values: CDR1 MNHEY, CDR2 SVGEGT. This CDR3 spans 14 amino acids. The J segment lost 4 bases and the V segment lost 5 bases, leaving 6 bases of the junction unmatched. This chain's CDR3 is CASSTYRGQYEQYF. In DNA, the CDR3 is TGTGCCAGCAGTACGTACAGGGGGCAGTACGAGCAGTACTTC.